These T cell receptor beta chains were read from a single sample in a study of shared clonotypes between healthy human individuals. Method: immunoSEQ multiplex PCR; TCRdb's copy keeps in-frame clones and lacks some. The table shows roughly 2,300,000 clones, with about nine tenths occurring only once. The sample taken for sequencing was naive CD4+ T cells from PBMCs. These receptors came from a man aged 18 to 29 in good health. Some clones in this sample may be carry-over from other donors' samples. CDR3s include the opening cysteine and the closing phenylalanine or tryptophan. D genes are given only for firm matches. Not all rows give a size; the values are once, few, many and, for expanded clones, a class.

CDR3nt: TGTGCCAGCAGCCCTTCGGTTTCTGGGGCCAACGTCCTGACTTTC
CDR3aa: CASSPSVSGANVLTF
d_gene: .
v_gene: TRBV5-4
abundance: once
j_gene: TRBJ2-6

CDR3nt: TGTGCCGGTTCACCCGGGGAGCTGTTTTTT
CDR3aa: CAGSPGELFF
d_gene: .
v_gene: TRBV5-3
abundance: .
j_gene: TRBJ2-2

CDR3nt: TGTGCCAGCTCACCACGACGGGACCAAGAGACCCAGTACTTC
CDR3aa: CASSPRRDQETQYF
d_gene: .
v_gene: TRBV18
abundance: .
j_gene: TRBJ2-5

CDR3nt: TGTGCCAGCAGCCCCGGGGGTGATCGGGGGAGAGGGGCTGGCGAGCAGTACTTC
CDR3aa: CASSPGGDRGRGAGEQYF
d_gene: .
v_gene: TRBV5-4
abundance: .
j_gene: TRBJ2-7

CDR3nt: TGTGCCAGCAAGCATGCACAGACCGGCACTGAAGCTTTCTTT
CDR3aa: CASKHAQTGTEAFF
d_gene: .
v_gene: TRBV21-1
abundance: .
j_gene: TRBJ1-1

CDR3nt: TGTGCCTGGAGTGGTGGGGGGGAAATGGCGGGACTTTCCTACAATGAGCAGTTCTTC
CDR3aa: CAWSGGGEMAGLSYNEQFF
d_gene: TRBD2
v_gene: TRBV30
abundance: .
j_gene: TRBJ2-1

CDR3nt: TGTGCCACCAGCATCGGGACTAGCCCTGCCGAGCAGTTCTTC
CDR3aa: CATSIGTSPAEQFF
d_gene: TRBD2
v_gene: TRBV15
abundance: .
j_gene: TRBJ2-1

CDR3nt: TGTGCCAGTAGTATACAGGGGGCTACAGATACGCAGTATTTT
CDR3aa: CASSIQGATDTQYF
d_gene: TRBD1
v_gene: TRBV19
abundance: once
j_gene: TRBJ2-3

CDR3nt: TGTGCCAGCAGTTTTGACAGGCTTAATGAAAAACTGTTTTTT
CDR3aa: CASSFDRLNEKLFF
d_gene: .
v_gene: TRBV7-2
abundance: few
j_gene: TRBJ1-4

CDR3nt: TGTGCCAGCAGCTTGGAGCGACCCTATGGCTACACCTTC
CDR3aa: CASSLERPYGYTF
d_gene: .
v_gene: TRBV5-8
abundance: .
j_gene: TRBJ1-2

CDR3nt: TGCGCCAGCAGCTCCTCCGGGACAGGTCGACAAGAGACCCAGTACTTC
CDR3aa: CASSSSGTGRQETQYF
d_gene: TRBD1
v_gene: TRBV5-1
abundance: .
j_gene: TRBJ2-5

CDR3nt: TGTGCCAGTAGTCGACAGGATAGCAATCAGCCCCAGCATTTT
CDR3aa: CASSRQDSNQPQHF
d_gene: .
v_gene: TRBV19
abundance: few
j_gene: TRBJ1-5

CDR3nt: TGCGCCAGCAGCCAAGGTGGCAGGAGCTCTGGGGCCAACGTCCTGACTTTC
CDR3aa: CASSQGGRSSGANVLTF
d_gene: .
v_gene: TRBV4-3
abundance: .
j_gene: TRBJ2-6

CDR3nt: TGCGCCAGCAGCTTGCCGAGGGTGGGTGACACTGAAGCTTTCTTT
CDR3aa: CASSLPRVGDTEAFF
d_gene: .
v_gene: TRBV5-1
abundance: .
j_gene: TRBJ1-1

CDR3nt: TGCAGTGCTAGCCCCCAGGCCTTC
CDR3aa: CSASPQAF
d_gene: .
v_gene: TRBV20-1
abundance: .
j_gene: TRBJ2-7

CDR3nt: TGTGCCAGCAGAAGAGAGAGCAATCAGCCCCAGCATTTT
CDR3aa: CASRRESNQPQHF
d_gene: .
v_gene: TRBV27
abundance: .
j_gene: TRBJ1-5

CDR3nt: TGTGCCAGCAGTTTCTACGGGACAGGGGGTTCTGGGGCCAACGTCCTGACTTTC
CDR3aa: CASSFYGTGGSGANVLTF
d_gene: TRBD1
v_gene: TRBV27
abundance: .
j_gene: TRBJ2-6

CDR3nt: TGTGCCAGCAGCGAGGACTCAGGGCTATTTAACTATGGCTACACCTTC
CDR3aa: CASSEDSGLFNYGYTF
d_gene: .
v_gene: TRBV7-2
abundance: .
j_gene: TRBJ1-2

CDR3nt: TGCAGCGTTGATGGACTAGAGGCCACAGATACGCAGTATTTT
CDR3aa: CSVDGLEATDTQYF
d_gene: TRBD2
v_gene: TRBV29-1
abundance: .
j_gene: TRBJ2-3

CDR3nt: TGTGCCAGCAGCTTGGGGGCCGGGGTCACCGGGGAGCTGTTTTTT
CDR3aa: CASSLGAGVTGELFF
d_gene: .
v_gene: TRBV5-4
abundance: .
j_gene: TRBJ2-2

CDR3nt: TGTGCCAGCAGCTTAGGCAGTTGGCAGTCAGATACGCAGTATTTT
CDR3aa: CASSLGSWQSDTQYF
d_gene: .
v_gene: TRBV7-8
abundance: .
j_gene: TRBJ2-3

CDR3nt: TGTGCCAGCGGAGGACTAGCGGGAGAGTCCTACGAGCAGTACTTC
CDR3aa: CASGGLAGESYEQYF
d_gene: TRBD2
v_gene: TRBV2
abundance: .
j_gene: TRBJ2-7

CDR3nt: TGTGCCAGCAGCGATACCGGGGTTCGACGAGAAAAACTGTTTTTT
CDR3aa: CASSDTGVRREKLFF
d_gene: .
v_gene: TRBV28
abundance: .
j_gene: TRBJ1-4

CDR3nt: TGTGCCAGCAGTTTTGGTGGAGCGGCCCCCTACGAGCAGTACTTC
CDR3aa: CASSFGGAAPYEQYF
d_gene: .
v_gene: TRBV28
abundance: once
j_gene: TRBJ2-7

CDR3nt: TGTGCCTGGAGTGTCAGGGGGTGGCATGGCTACACCTTC
CDR3aa: CAWSVRGWHGYTF
d_gene: TRBD1
v_gene: TRBV30
abundance: .
j_gene: TRBJ1-2

CDR3nt: TGTGCCAGCAGCGGTGGACAGGGAGACACCGGGGAGCTGTTTTTT
CDR3aa: CASSGGQGDTGELFF
d_gene: TRBD1
v_gene: TRBV28
abundance: .
j_gene: TRBJ2-2

CDR3nt: TGTGCCAGCAGCCGGTGGGGACAGACCTACGAGCAGTACTTC
CDR3aa: CASSRWGQTYEQYF
d_gene: TRBD1
v_gene: TRBV28
abundance: .
j_gene: TRBJ2-7

CDR3nt: TGTGCCAGCAGCTCGCACTACGAGCAGTACTTC
CDR3aa: CASSSHYEQYF
d_gene: .
v_gene: TRBV7-9
abundance: .
j_gene: TRBJ2-7

CDR3nt: TGTGCCAGCAGTTCTAGCGGGAGGTACTCCTACGAGCAGTACTTC
CDR3aa: CASSSSGRYSYEQYF
d_gene: TRBD2
v_gene: TRBV28
abundance: .
j_gene: TRBJ2-7

CDR3nt: TGTGCCAGCAGCCCCCCTAGCGCGGGCTACAATGAGCAGTTCTTC
CDR3aa: CASSPPSAGYNEQFF
d_gene: .
v_gene: TRBV5-4
abundance: .
j_gene: TRBJ2-1

CDR3nt: TGTGCCAGCAGCGTAGCTCCGGGGGCGCGTACTGAAGCTTTCTTT
CDR3aa: CASSVAPGARTEAFF
d_gene: .
v_gene: TRBV9
abundance: .
j_gene: TRBJ1-1

CDR3nt: TGCAGTGCAGCCCTTAATCAGCCCCAGCATTTT
CDR3aa: CSAALNQPQHF
d_gene: .
v_gene: TRBV20-1
abundance: .
j_gene: TRBJ1-5

CDR3nt: TGTGCCAGCAGTTTATCGGGACTAGCGTACTACGAGCAGTACTTC
CDR3aa: CASSLSGLAYYEQYF
d_gene: TRBD2
v_gene: TRBV27
abundance: once
j_gene: TRBJ2-7

CDR3nt: TGTGCCAGCAGGAACCGGGAGCACACCGGGGAGCTGTTTTTT
CDR3aa: CASRNREHTGELFF
d_gene: .
v_gene: TRBV7-2
abundance: .
j_gene: TRBJ2-2

CDR3nt: TGTGCCAGCTCACCCAGAGTCACGGAAAAACTGTTTTTT
CDR3aa: CASSPRVTEKLFF
d_gene: .
v_gene: TRBV18
abundance: .
j_gene: TRBJ1-4

CDR3nt: TGCAGCGTGGATATTACAGATACGCAGTATTTT
CDR3aa: CSVDITDTQYF
d_gene: .
v_gene: TRBV29-1
abundance: .
j_gene: TRBJ2-3

CDR3nt: TGCGCCAGCAGCCAAGGCCCGCTAGCGGGAGCGAATGAGCAGTTCTTC
CDR3aa: CASSQGPLAGANEQFF
d_gene: TRBD2
v_gene: TRBV4-3
abundance: .
j_gene: TRBJ2-1

CDR3nt: TGTGCCATCAGTGGGGACGGGAAGCCCCAGCATTTT
CDR3aa: CAISGDGKPQHF
d_gene: .
v_gene: TRBV10-3
abundance: few
j_gene: TRBJ1-5

CDR3nt: TGTGCCACCAGAGGAGGGACTACCTCCTACAATGAGCAGTTCTTC
CDR3aa: CATRGGTTSYNEQFF
d_gene: TRBD2
v_gene: TRBV15
abundance: once
j_gene: TRBJ2-1

CDR3nt: TGTGCCAGCAGCCCCCCTGGATCGACATCTTACAATGAGCAGTTCTTC
CDR3aa: CASSPPGSTSYNEQFF
d_gene: .
v_gene: TRBV7-3
abundance: .
j_gene: TRBJ2-1

CDR3nt: TGTGCCATCAGCACAGGGAACCCAGGGACCCAGTACTTC
CDR3aa: CAISTGNPGTQYF
d_gene: .
v_gene: TRBV10-3
abundance: once
j_gene: TRBJ2-5

CDR3nt: TGTGCCAGCAGGGGGCACCACGAGCAGTACTTC
CDR3aa: CASRGHHEQYF
d_gene: .
v_gene: TRBV6-1
abundance: .
j_gene: TRBJ2-7

CDR3nt: TGTGCCAGCAGTTTAAGGCGCGGGAGGCTCCAAGAGACCCAGTACTTC
CDR3aa: CASSLRRGRLQETQYF
d_gene: TRBD2
v_gene: TRBV28
abundance: .
j_gene: TRBJ2-5

CDR3nt: TGTGCCAGCTCACCGGTCGGGTTTAACTATGGCTACACCTTC
CDR3aa: CASSPVGFNYGYTF
d_gene: .
v_gene: TRBV18
abundance: .
j_gene: TRBJ1-2

CDR3nt: TGTGCCAGCAGTTTTGCCGGGACAACTGAAAAACTGTTTTTT
CDR3aa: CASSFAGTTEKLFF
d_gene: .
v_gene: TRBV27
abundance: .
j_gene: TRBJ1-4

CDR3nt: TGTGCCAGCCCCTCAGCGGGGGGGGAGACCCAGTACTTC
CDR3aa: CASPSAGGETQYF
d_gene: TRBD2
v_gene: TRBV6-1
abundance: .
j_gene: TRBJ2-5

CDR3nt: TGTGCCAGCAGTTTAGGAGGGCAGGCAGCGGAGACCCAGTACTTC
CDR3aa: CASSLGGQAAETQYF
d_gene: .
v_gene: TRBV28
abundance: .
j_gene: TRBJ2-5

CDR3nt: TGTGCCAGCAGCTTTCGACGACTAGCGGGAGCCTACGAGCAGTACTTC
CDR3aa: CASSFRRLAGAYEQYF
d_gene: TRBD2
v_gene: TRBV11-2
abundance: .
j_gene: TRBJ2-7